A single sample gave rise to the 15 T cell receptor beta chains below, sequenced in a study of blood T cell repertoires in COVID-19 (dated by TCRdb to 2019 to 2021). The library was built by means of the immunoSEQ multiplex PCR assay. TCRdb retrieved this table from immuneACCESS and kept in-frame rearrangements only. Not all clones are present; in checked studies, unresolved V genes account for under half, and no reason is known for the remainder. This sample gives over 250,000 clones in total; 84% of them show up just once. The ten largest clones take up roughly 1.5% of the sample. The sequenced material came from peripheral blood. Receptors were obtained from a human donor with COVID-19, enrolled during active disease. The donor label of this sample is uncertain.

The chain links TRBV3-1 (or the pseudogene TRBV3-2) to TRBJ2-3; TRBD2 matches 10 bases. The V gene end was trimmed by 6 bases and the J gene end by 6 bases; junction bases not matched to a gene: 6. The CDR3 is 14 residues long. Germline V gene data show CDR1 as LGHDT and CDR2 as YNNKEL (reference sequence). CDR3 sequence reads: CASRPSGRRDTQYF. DNA of the CDR3: TGTGCCAGCAGGCCTAGCGGGAGAAGGGATACGCAGTATTTT.

The genes are TRBV19 and TRBJ1-5, with 10 positions matching TRBD1. CDR1 and CDR2 (germline): LNHDA, SQIVND (reference sequence). V gave up 5 bases and J gave up 6 bases; unmatched junction bases: 10. This CDR3 has 16 residues. The CDR3 region has the DNA TGTGCCAGTAGTGGGTCTTGGGACAGGGGTGCTCAGCCCCAGCATTTT. Translated: CASSGSWDRGAQPQHF.

This clone was recorded once. The V and J genes are TRBV29-1 and TRBJ2-3; 14 bases match TRBD2. This CDR3 is 18 amino acids long. CDR1 is SQVTM, CDR2 ANQGSEA, per germline. V lost 1 base, J lost 3 bases, and 9 bases stayed unmatched. As DNA, the CDR3 is TGCAGCGTTGAAGCTTCGGGACTAGCGGGAGTGCTGACAGATACGCAGTATTTT. Translated, it gives CSVEASGLAGVLTDTQYF.

This clone was seen only once. The chain links TRBV27 to TRBJ1-4, with 7 bases matching TRBD1. Germline-derived CDR1 and CDR2 are MNHEY and SMNVEV (reference sequence). Trimming took 7 bases from V and 5 from J; bases not matched to a gene: 16. The CDR3 contains 17 residues. The CDR3 sequence is CASTRWGRGAGNEKLFF. The CDR3 nucleotides are TGTGCCAGCACCCGCTGGGGCAGGGGGGCGGGAAATGAAAAACTGTTTTTT.

This chain links TRBV29-1 with TRBJ2-7; a possible D gene is TRBD2 (6 bases). V was pared by 4 bases and J by 5 bases, with 6 bases between. This CDR3 is built from 10 residues. From germline, CDR1 is SQVTM and CDR2 ANQGSEA. The DNA of the CDR3 is TGCAGCGTTGGGGGGGACGAGCAGTACTTC. As protein: CSVGGDEQYF.

The rearrangement uses TRBV5-1 and TRBJ2-3; maybe TRBD1 (5 bases). The V gene lost 0 bases and the J gene lost 1 base, with 9 bases spanning the gap. CDR3 length: 15 residues. Per germline, CDR1 SGHRS and CDR2 YFSETQ. CDR3 nucleotide sequence: TGCGCCAGCAGCTTGGGTCCACAGGGCACAGATACGCAGTATTTT. Its protein product is CASSLGPQGTDTQYF.

The V gene is TRBV30, the J gene TRBJ1-3; no definite D call. Germline lookup yields CDR1 GTSNPN and CDR2 SVGIG (reference sequence). The length of the CDR3 is 12 residues. V lost 5 bases to trimming and J lost 0 bases, with 5 bases between them. The DNA for the CDR3 is TGTGCCTGGGGTCGCTCTGGAAACACCATATATTTT. This translates into CAWGRSGNTIYF.

The chain uses TRBV6-5 and TRBJ2-5; unclear D gene. Germline V gene lookup returns CDR1 MNHEY and CDR2 SVGAGI. With 2 bases removed from V and 5 bases from J, the gap between germline ends came to 12 bases. The CDR3 is 14 amino acids. The CDR3 is CASSYLPNGETQYF. The CDR3 DNA reads TGTGCCAGCAGTTACCTACCCAACGGGGAGACCCAGTACTTC.

In this sample, this clone turned up a few times. This chain links TRBV20-1 with TRBJ1-2, with D uncertain. The CDR3 totals 12 residues. From germline, CDR1 is DFQATT and CDR2 SNEGSKA (reference sequence). Trimming left V 3 bases short and J 4 bases short, with 9 bases between. This CDR3 is CSASSSFYGYTF. In nucleotides, the CDR3 is TGCAGTGCTAGTTCCAGTTTCTATGGCTACACCTTC.

This chain joins TRBV3-1 (or the pseudogene TRBV3-2) and TRBJ1-6, with D possibly matching TRBD1 (6 bases). CDR3 size: 16 residues. The germline V and J ends were trimmed by 0 bases and 8 bases, with 14 bases remaining between them. In germline, CDR1 is LGHDT, CDR2 YNNKEL (reference sequence). The CDR3 protein is CASSQDRGARDSPLHF. The CDR3, as DNA: TGTGCCAGCAGCCAAGATCGGGGGGCGCGGGATTCACCCCTCCACTTT.

Worth noting for this clone: Other DNA sequences within the sample encode an identical CDR3. The genes are TRBV2 and TRBJ1-5, with 8 positions matching TRBD1. Trimming took 7 bases from V and 2 from J; bases not matched to a gene: 7. The CDR3 consists of 15 residues. Germline CDR1 and CDR2: SNHLY and FYNNEI. The CDR3 sequence: CASNREGQGNQPQHF. CDR3 nucleotide sequence: TGTGCCAGCAACCGAGAGGGACAGGGCAATCAGCCCCAGCATTTT.

The chain employs TRBV30 and TRBJ2-1, with D perhaps matching TRBD1 (7 bases). CDR1 GTSNPN and CDR2 SVGIG come from the germline V gene (reference sequence). CDR3 length: 12 residues. V lost 8 bases to trimming and J lost 3 bases, with 11 bases between them. CDR3 nucleotides: TGTGCCGGAGGGACAGACTACAATGAGCAGTTCTTC. Protein: CAGGTDYNEQFF. Full variable domain (rest looked up from reference TRBV30 and TRBJ2-1): SQTIHQWPATLVQPVGSPLSLECTVEGTSNPNLYWYRQAAGRGLQLLFYSVGIGQISSEVPQNLSASRPQDRQFILSSKKLLLSDSGFYLCAGGTDYNEQFFGPGTRLTVL.

The rearrangement links TRBV6-5 to TRBJ2-1, with unresolved D. This CDR3 has 14 amino acids. Germline CDR1 MNHEY, CDR2 SVGAGI. V was cut by 1 base and J by 0 bases, with 4 bases left in between. The CDR3 reads CASSYLSSYNEQFF. CDR3 in DNA: TGTGCCAGCAGTTACTTGAGCTCCTACAATGAGCAGTTCTTC.

This clone appeared a single time. This sample includes further DNA sequences coding for the same CDR3. This chain links TRBV24-1 with TRBJ2-5; TRBD2 matches 8 bases. The V gene end was trimmed by 3 bases and the J gene end by 2 bases; junction bases not matched to a gene: 4. CDR1 is KGHDR and CDR2 is SFDVKD in the germline V gene. The CDR3 has 15 residues. This chain's CDR3 is CATSDPGRGQETQYF. CDR3 sequence (DNA): TGTGCCACCAGTGATCCCGGGAGGGGGCAAGAGACCCAGTACTTC.

The chain is built from TRBV6-2 or TRBV6-3 and TRBJ1-2; D possibly corresponds to TRBD1 (5 bases). Germline CDR1 and CDR2: MNHEY and SVGEGT. Trimming removed 4 bases from V and 3 bases from J, with 6 bases in between. The CDR3 has 12 residues. CDR3 amino acids: CASSLGDYGYTF. The CDR3 DNA sequence: TGTGCCAGCAGTTTAGGGGACTATGGCTACACCTTC.